This T cell receptor beta chain was recovered during a study of CD4 T cells in relation to SARS-CoV-2 and coronaviruses. The CDR3 totals 13 residues. Germline CDR1 is ENHRY and CDR2 is SYGVKD. After removal of 4 bases from V and 7 bases from J, the junction contained 5 bases not matched to a gene. Using immunoSEQ multiplex PCR, the repertoire was profiled, and TCRdb retains in-frame clones only, with some absent. The sample yields just under 30,000 clones, more than 75% seen once. As regards this clone: Antigen unknown.

CD4+ T cells from unexposed donors were obtained before the COVID-19 pandemic (2011-2018). Isolation of CD4+ T cells took place after about 9 days in culture. The sequenced sample consisted of CD4+ T cells from PBMCs, cultured in vitro. This chain links TRBV10-3 with TRBJ1-2, with 8 nucleotides matching TRBD1. The receptor's source is a human donor in good health. DNA of the CDR3: TGTGCCATCAGTGCTCAGGGGGCGCTTGGCTACACCTTC. Translation gives CAISAQGALGYTF.